Sequencing of this TCR beta chain was carried out in a study of shared clonotypes between healthy human individuals. Trimming cost V 6 bases and J 0 bases, with 7 bases left between them. Germline-derived CDR1 and CDR2 are MNHEY and SVGAGI. The CDR3 is 13 amino acids. Profiled with immunoSEQ multiplex PCR; TCRdb holds only in-frame clones, not every one. Among some 2 million clones, 85% to 95% were seen once, and the ten largest hold roughly 1%. The naive CD8 fraction comprised CD45RO-negative cells positively selected for CCR7 and excluded terminally differentiated effector memory CD45RA+ cells. This chain uses TRBV6-5 with TRBJ2-3; D uncertain. Sample: naive CD8+ T cells sorted from blood. This sequence was found in a man between 18 and 29 years old in good health. For the CDR3, the DNA is TGTGCCAGCAGCGTCTTAAGCACAGATACGCAGTATTTT. This encodes CASSVLSTDTQYF.